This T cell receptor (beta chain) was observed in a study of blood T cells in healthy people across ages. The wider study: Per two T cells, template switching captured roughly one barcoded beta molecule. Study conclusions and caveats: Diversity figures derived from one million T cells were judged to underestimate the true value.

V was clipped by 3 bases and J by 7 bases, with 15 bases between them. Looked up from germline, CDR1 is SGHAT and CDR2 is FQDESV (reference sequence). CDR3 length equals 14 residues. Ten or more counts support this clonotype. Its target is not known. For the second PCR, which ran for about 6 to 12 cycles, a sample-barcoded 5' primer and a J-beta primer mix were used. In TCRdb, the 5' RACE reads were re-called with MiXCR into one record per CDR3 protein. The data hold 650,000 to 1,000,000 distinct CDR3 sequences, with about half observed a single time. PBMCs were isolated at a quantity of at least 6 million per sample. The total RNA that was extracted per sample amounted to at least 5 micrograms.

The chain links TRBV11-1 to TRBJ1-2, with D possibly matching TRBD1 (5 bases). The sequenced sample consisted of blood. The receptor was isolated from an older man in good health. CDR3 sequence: CASSLGDLTIGYTF. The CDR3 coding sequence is TGTGCCAGCAGCTTGGGGGATCTTACCATTGGCTACACCTTC.